This TCR beta chain came from a study of OX40 agonist ivuxolimab in advanced cancers. In the study overall: Ivuxolimab was a fully human IgG2 agonistic monoclonal antibody targeting the costimulatory receptor OX40 (CD134). Intravenous ivuxolimab was administered to patients every 2 weeks at six dose levels: 0.01, 0.1, 0.3, 1.5, 3 and 10 mg/kg. Of the approximately 50 patients in dose escalation, about 20 had hepatocellular carcinoma, around 15 had melanoma, 9 had renal cell carcinoma and 9 had head and neck cancer. In the dose-escalation cohort, approximately 83% of patients were male, and the mean age was roughly 60 years with a range of about 20 to 80. Prior anti-PD-1, anti-PD-L1 or anti-CTLA-4 therapy was permitted, and 40% to 50% of dose-escalation patients had received checkpoint inhibitors. Partial responses were achieved by three dose-escalation patients, of whom one had hepatocellular carcinoma and two had cutaneous melanoma. The point of sequencing TCRbeta in the periphery was to test whether ivuxolimab changed TCR sequence diversity and drove clonal T-cell expansion. The paper describes the monotherapy dose-escalation part (N of about 47 patients) of the phase I trial of ivuxolimab.

What the authors observed across the whole study: Low levels of normalized T-cell clonal expansion were also seen in some patients who did not respond. In the 0.1-3.0 mg/kg groups, partial responders had among the lowest normalized peripheral clonal expansion, particularly in CD8+ T cells. On average, CD8+ T cells showed more expanded clones than CD4+ T cells after ivuxolimab. The antigen specificity of the clonally expanded peripheral T cells was not determined. At doses from 0.1 to 3.0 mg/kg, clonal expansion was seen in both CD4+ and CD8+ blood T cells between baseline and week 6.

Details on this clone: It has no known antigen specificity. Base-call qualities are not available, and no considerably larger clone is one nucleotide away.

The trial excluded patients who had a history of autoimmune disease or who were on systemic immunosuppression. In every dose cohort, peripheral blood was drawn for TCR sequencing at baseline, cycle 4 day 1, and cycle 7 day 1. The samples were drawn from a first-in-human, open-label, multicenter phase I dose-escalation trial of ivuxolimab. Adults with locally advanced or metastatic melanoma, renal cell carcinoma, hepatocellular carcinoma or head and neck squamous cell carcinoma were enrolled in the trial. Before TCR sequencing, CD4+ T cells and CD8+ T cells were sorted from peripheral blood as separate populations. Genomic DNA was isolated from the sorted cells so that the TCRbeta CDR3 region could be sequenced. TCRbeta CDR3 regions were sequenced using the immunoSEQ Assay. Sourced from immuneACCESS, this table was stored by TCRdb with only in-frame sequences that have V and J called. A share of the clones is absent; for the studies checked, an unresolved V gene accounts for under half, and the remainder has no known explanation. The sample yields around 35,000 clones; less than 85% were counted once. The biggest ten clones account for about a fifth of the sample.

Taken from the germline V gene, the CDR1 and CDR2 loops are LGHNA and YSLEER. The cysteine opens and the phenylalanine closes a CDR3 of 15 amino acids. The kept DNA is CDR3 alone, 45 bases in frame from the first base. V is reduced by 1 base and J by 5 bases, leaving a spacing of 12 bases between them. Specimen: CD4+ or CD8+ T cells sorted from blood, collected in a trial of the OX40 agonist ivuxolimab. The sequence is built from TRBV4-3 and TRBJ1-5; the best D guess is TRBD1, with 5 bases matching. The sequence was obtained from an adult with an advanced solid tumor such as melanoma, head and neck, liver or kidney cancer. This receptor carries the CDR3 CASSQVWGTDQPQHF. The DNA sequence is given as TGCGCCAGCAGCCAAGTCTGGGGCACCGATCAGCCCCAGCATTTT.